This paragraph covers one T cell receptor beta chain sequence. Clinical histories supplied by participants themselves formed the basis of cohort assignment. The entry originates in a study of blood T cell repertoires in COVID-19. Whole-study context: T cells, B-cell-depleted T cells, or PBMCs provided the cDNA or gDNA that served as material.

CDR1 is MRHNA, CDR2 SNTAGT, per germline. Trimming removed 6 bases from V and 0 bases from J; junction bases left unmatched: 0. The CDR3 is 13 amino acids. Profiled with immunoSEQ multiplex PCR; TCRdb holds only in-frame clones, not every one. The sample lists just over 300,000 clones, approximately 90% occurring once. The sequencing input was PBMCs or T cells enriched from blood (not recorded which). This chain connects TRBV6-4 to TRBJ1-1; 8 bases are shared with TRBD1. The receptor was derived from a man aged 25-40 years who had recovered from COVID-19. For the CDR3, the DNA is TGTGCCAGCAGCAGGGGGCTGAACACTGAAGCTTTCTTT. Amino acid sequence: CASSRGLNTEAFF.